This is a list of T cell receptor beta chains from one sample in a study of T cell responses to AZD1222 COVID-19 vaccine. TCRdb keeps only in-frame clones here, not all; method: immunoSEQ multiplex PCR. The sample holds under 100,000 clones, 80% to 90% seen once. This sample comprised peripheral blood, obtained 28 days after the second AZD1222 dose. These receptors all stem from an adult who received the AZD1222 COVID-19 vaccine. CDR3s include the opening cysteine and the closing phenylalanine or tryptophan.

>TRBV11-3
CASSAGGTEAFF
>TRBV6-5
CASSYSSGRGETQYF
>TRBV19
CASSRPSGINNEQFF
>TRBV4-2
CASSRNYGLVDYPQPQHF
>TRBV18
CASSAGQGMDGYTF
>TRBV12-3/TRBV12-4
CASSNGQGGTQYF
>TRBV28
CASSAPTGTQGLSYEQYF
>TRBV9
CASSSGQGVYEQYF
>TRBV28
CASSSPPYEQYF
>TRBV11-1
CASSSTILASGETQYF
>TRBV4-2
CASSQDYGGRGYEQYF
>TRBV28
CASSFTSQPQHF
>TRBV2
CASNSRGTDTQYF
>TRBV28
CASSLPRGMNTEAFF
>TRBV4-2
CASSQDPPRPNQPQHF
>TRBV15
CAISRDHYGYTF
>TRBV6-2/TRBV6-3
CASSYGQGFQPQHF
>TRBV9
CASSVAGTSGANVLTF
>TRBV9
CASSVGSGELFF
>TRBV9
CASSPRTATNEKLFF
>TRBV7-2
CASSLGGTGNQPQHF
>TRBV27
CASRGQDRKAFF
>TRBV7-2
CASSLGDIGNTIYF
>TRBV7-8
CARQYGQRHEKLFF
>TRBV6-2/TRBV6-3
CASSYEPGGADTGELFF
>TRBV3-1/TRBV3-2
CASSQDGAEETQYF
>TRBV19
CASSVSGTSVPYEQYF
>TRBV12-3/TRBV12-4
CASSLDRVGYTF
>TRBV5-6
CASSLGQNYGYTF
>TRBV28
CASSLIRGPEGYTF
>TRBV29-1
CSVDRQNTGELFF
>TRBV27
CASSLSITSGSSEQYF
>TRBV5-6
CASSLRQPTYNEQFF
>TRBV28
CASSFGQGPNQPQHF
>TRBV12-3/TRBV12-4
CASRRRAAGELFF
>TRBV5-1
CASRYRGSTNYGYTF
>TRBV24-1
CATSDLLNTEAFF
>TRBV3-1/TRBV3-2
CASSQLVMNTEAFF
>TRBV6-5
CASSSGQGRRYTF
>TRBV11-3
CASSPDTSSYEQYF
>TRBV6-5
CASSYGVAKNIQYF
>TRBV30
CAWSVLLYNSPLHF
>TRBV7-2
CASSGGINTGELFF
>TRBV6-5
CASSYSRTQGVYEQYF
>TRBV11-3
CASSKEENYGYTF
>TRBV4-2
CASSQDFGRGPTVTQYF
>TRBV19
CASTEPGGRGTLAKNIQYF
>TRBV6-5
CASSSGTGNSPLHF
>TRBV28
CASSWGDQPQHF
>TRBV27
CATTSGGIRTGELFF
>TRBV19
CASSWDRPEHHAFF